A single sample is the source of the 25 T cell receptor beta chains below, sequenced in a study of persistence of HIV-infected CD4 T cells. No antigen has been identified for these receptors. The libraries were made with immunoSEQ version 4 in survey mode. Sequenced by immunoSEQ multiplex PCR; TCRdb stores in-frame clones only, minus some. Of about 40,000 clones listed, approximately 80% are singletons. Overlapping HIV-1 Gag 15-mer peptides at approximately 0.96 ug per peptide per mL were used. Memory cells lacking CD40L and CD69 with high CD45RO were sorted. The starting material was CD4+ T cells sorted from PBMCs after approximately 18-hour stimulation, obtained from a patient who received antiretroviral therapy. The receptors shown here come from an adult man with HIV who was CMV-seropositive.

This clone came up a few times. V gene TRBV7-9 combines with J gene TRBJ1-6; D gene unclear. The CDR3 extends over 17 amino acids. Germline V gives CDR1 SEHNR, CDR2 FQNEAQ (reference sequence). V shed 2 bases and J shed 7 bases, with 18 bases lying between them. CDR3 sequence (DNA): TGTGCCAGCAGCTTAAGGTCCAGCCCAACTGGAAATTCACCCCTCCACTTT. It is translated as CASSLRSSPTGNSPLHF.

The table lists this clone with a count of one. The chain recombines TRBV2 with TRBJ2-7; no clear D. Looked up from germline, CDR1 is SNHLY and CDR2 is FYNNEI. This CDR3 is built from 15 residues. With 1 base removed from V and 2 bases from J, the gap between germline ends came to 12 bases. In DNA form, the CDR3 reads TGTGCCAGCAGTGAAGAACGGTTTTCTACCTACGAGCAGTACTTC. Residues: CASSEERFSTYEQYF. Full variable domain (rest looked up from reference TRBV2 and TRBJ2-7): EPEVTQTPSHQVTQMGQEVILRCVPISNHLYFYWYRQILGQKVEFLVSFYNNEISEKSEIFDDQFSVERPDGSNFTLKIRSTKLEDSAMYFCASSEERFSTYEQYFGPGTRLTVT.

The chain carries TRBV20-1 and TRBJ2-3, with 13 bases lining up with TRBD2. This CDR3 is 16 amino acids long. The J segment lost 0 bases and the V segment lost 3 bases, leaving 3 bases of the junction unmatched. Germline values: CDR1 DFQATT, CDR2 SNEGSKA (reference sequence). CDR3 DNA: TGCAGTGCTAGTGGGACTAGCGGGGCTAGCACAGATACGCAGTATTTT. Its translation: CSASGTSGASTDTQYF.

The chain joins TRBV12-3 or TRBV12-4 to TRBJ2-1, with D possibly TRBD2 on 5 matching bases. The CDR3 length is 13 residues. V lost 7 bases and J lost 7, with 14 bases in between. The CDR3 region has the DNA TGTGCCAGCAACGGGGTGTTGTGGAATGAGCAGTTCTTC. Protein sequence: CASNGVLWNEQFF.

The chain links TRBV19 to TRBJ2-2, with D uncertain. This CDR3 has 15 residues. The ends were cut back, 7 bases at V and 5 bases at J, with 17 bases in the middle. Per the germline V gene, CDR1 is LNHDA and CDR2 is SQIVND (reference sequence). This CDR3 is CASKQSGLYTGELFF. As DNA, the CDR3 is TGTGCCAGTAAACAGTCCGGGCTGTATACCGGGGAGCTGTTTTTT.

V and J are TRBV7-9 and TRBJ1-1; D remains ambiguous. The V end was cut by 0 bases, the J end by 1 base, with 9 bases between. Germline CDR1 reads SEHNR; CDR2 reads FQNEAQ (reference sequence). The CDR3 is 15 residues long. The CDR3 is CASSLAGITNTEAFF. As DNA, the CDR3 is TGTGCCAGCAGCTTAGCGGGGATTACGAACACTGAAGCTTTCTTT. The whole variable domain, filled in from reference TRBV7-9 and TRBJ1-1, reads DTGVSQNPRHKITKRGQNVTFRCDPISEHNRLYWYRQTLGQGPEFLTYFQNEAQLEKSRLLSDRFSAERPKGSFSTLEIQRTEQGDSAMYLCASSLAGITNTEAFFGQGTRLTVV.

The V call is TRBV14, the J call TRBJ2-2; D unclear. The V gene lost 1 base and the J gene lost 5 bases, with 14 bases spanning the gap. This CDR3 contains 16 residues. The germline V gene encodes CDR1 SGHDN and CDR2 FVKESK. The CDR3 reads CASSQVSLVFTGELFF. For the CDR3, the DNA is TGTGCCAGCAGCCAAGTTTCCCTGGTGTTTACCGGGGAGCTGTTTTTT.

The chain has TRBV25-1 and TRBJ1-1, with a possible D match to TRBD1 (5 bases). CDR3 length: 14 residues. V was shortened by 5 bases and J by 1 base, with 11 bases between the two germline ends. Germline values: CDR1 MGHDK, CDR2 SYGVNS. CDR3 loop: CASSFAGGNTEAFF. The CDR3 DNA reads as TGTGCCAGCAGTTTTGCGGGGGGGAACACTGAAGCTTTCTTT.

The rearrangement links TRBV24-1 to TRBJ2-2, with 7 bases that match TRBD1. There are 16 residues in the CDR3. Germline V CDR1 and CDR2: KGHDR, SFDVKD. The V gene end was trimmed by 3 bases and the J gene end by 2 bases; junction bases not matched to a gene: 5. CDR3 coding DNA: TGTGCCACCAGTGATACAGGGGCGAAAAACACCGGGGAGCTGTTTTTT. As protein: CATSDTGAKNTGELFF.

This chain uses TRBV14 with TRBJ1-2; D is ambiguous. This CDR3 is 11 amino acids long. The germline CDR1 and CDR2 sequences are SGHDN and FVKESK. With 1 base removed from V and 7 bases from J, the gap between germline ends came to 4 bases. CDR3 DNA sequence: TGTGCCAGCAGCCAAGCTACTGGCTACACCTTC. Its translation is CASSQATGYTF.

This sequence joins TRBV4-1 and TRBJ1-4; perhaps TRBD1 as D (5 bases). Germline CDR1 MGHRA, CDR2 YSYEKL. The CDR3 contains 17 residues. V was trimmed by 0 bases and J by 3 bases, leaving 14 bases between them. DNA for the CDR3: TGCGCCAGCAGCCAAGATGGAACCCGGGGGGCTAATGAAAAACTGTTTTTT. It codes for CASSQDGTRGANEKLFF.

The chain combines TRBV5-6 with TRBJ2-3; D uncertain. The CDR3 covers 11 residues. V shed 1 base and J shed 9 bases, with 6 bases lying between them. Germline values: CDR1 SGHDT, CDR2 YYEEEE. CDR3 protein: CASSLLETQYF. Here the CDR3 DNA reads TGTGCCAGCAGCTTGTTAGAGACGCAGTATTTT. Complete variable domain (other parts from reference TRBV5-6 and TRBJ2-3): DAGVTQSPTHLIKTRGQQVTLRCSPKSGHDTVSWYQQALGQGPQFIFQYYEEEERQRGNFPDRFSGHQFPNYSSELNVNALLLGDSALYLCASSLLETQYFGPGTRLTVL.

This rearrangement joins TRBV9 to TRBJ2-7, with D perhaps matching TRBD1 (5 bases). The germline V gene encodes CDR1 SGDLS and CDR2 YYNGEE. CDR3 length equals 12 residues. Trimming pared 3 bases from V and 6 bases from J, leaving 10 bases between. The CDR3 spells CASSARRGEQYF. CDR3 DNA: TGTGCCAGCAGCGCCCGTAGGGGCGAGCAGTACTTC.

The chain employs TRBV5-1 and TRBJ1-1; TRBD1 aligns across 8 bases. This CDR3 has 15 amino acids. CDR1 and CDR2 from the germline V gene are SGHRS and YFSETQ. V lost 4 bases, J lost 3 bases, and 8 bases stayed unmatched. The CDR3 DNA reads as TGCGCCAGCAGCCCCCGGACAGGGAAGGACACTGAAGCTTTCTTT. Encoded protein: CASSPRTGKDTEAFF.

This clone was found a few times. The J gene is TRBJ1-5, the V gene TRBV5-6; TRBD1 agrees at 7 bases. CDR1 and CDR2 from the germline V gene are SGHDT and YYEEEE. V lost 2 bases and J lost 2; bases outside the gene matches: 1. This CDR3 comprises 14 residues. The CDR3 DNA is TGTGCCAGCAGCTTAGGGGGCCGCAATCAGCCCCAGCATTTT. Its translation is CASSLGGRNQPQHF.

The rearrangement uses TRBV7-9 and TRBJ1-2; D gene ambiguous. Germline V gene lookup returns CDR1 SEHNR and CDR2 FQNEAQ (reference sequence). V lost 5 bases to trimming and J lost 4 bases, with 17 bases between them. This CDR3 is 15 amino acids long. This CDR3 is CASSPPSRTVYGYTF. The CDR3 region has the DNA TGTGCCAGCAGCCCTCCCTCCCGAACGGTCTATGGCTACACCTTC. Full variable domain (remainder filled in from reference TRBV7-9 and TRBJ1-2): DTGVSQNPRHKITKRGQNVTFRCDPISEHNRLYWYRQTLGQGPEFLTYFQNEAQLEKSRLLSDRFSAERPKGSFSTLEIQRTEQGDSAMYLCASSPPSRTVYGYTFGSGTRLTVV.

This CDR3 is CASSRFNPYEQYF. The CDR3, as DNA: TGTGCCAGCTCACGTTTTAATCCCTACGAGCAGTACTTC. The rearrangement uses TRBV18 and TRBJ2-7; no firm D call. Trimming removed 4 bases from V and 2 bases from J, with 9 bases in between. The CDR3 covers 13 residues. Germline V CDR1 and CDR2: KGHSH, LQKENI.

The chain links TRBV19 to TRBJ1-1; D perhaps matches TRBD1 (5 bases). The CDR3 contains 11 residues. Germline V lookup: CDR1 LNHDA, CDR2 SQIVND (reference sequence). The germline V and J ends were trimmed by 9 bases and 6 bases, with 11 bases remaining between them. CDR3 sequence reads: CASWGRAEAFF. CDR3 DNA: TGTGCCAGCTGGGGCCGGGCTGAAGCTTTCTTT.

J is TRBJ2-7 and V is TRBV2; 9 bases map to TRBD1. J was trimmed by 4 bases and V by 6 bases; bases with no gene match: 10. Germline lookup yields CDR1 SNHLY and CDR2 FYNNEI. CDR3 length: 15 residues. Here the CDR3 DNA reads TGTGCCAGCAGGGCGGGACAGGGAATAGGTTACGAGCAGTACTTC. Its translation is CASRAGQGIGYEQYF.

The chain joins TRBV5-8 to TRBJ2-7; D is unresolved. V dropped 1 base and J dropped 3 bases, with 5 bases sitting between them. This CDR3 is built from 12 residues. Per the germline V gene, CDR1 is SGHTS and CDR2 is YDEGEE. The CDR3 DNA reads TGTGCCAGCAGCTTGTCCCACTACGAGCAGTACTTC. It specifies CASSLSHYEQYF.

The rearrangement links TRBV20-1 to TRBJ2-6, with D hard to call. With 3 bases removed from V and 0 bases from J, the gap between germline ends came to 6 bases. This CDR3 has 14 residues. Germline CDR1 and CDR2: DFQATT and SNEGSKA (reference sequence). The CDR3 reads CSASLFSGANVLTF. Here the CDR3 DNA reads TGCAGTGCTAGTCTGTTCTCTGGGGCCAACGTCCTGACTTTC.

In its sample, this clone was seen a few times. This chain uses TRBV11-3 with TRBJ2-1; D may be TRBD2 (6 bases). Germline V gene lookup returns CDR1 SGHNT and CDR2 YENEEA. The V end lost 1 base, the J end lost 9 bases, and 13 bases lay between the germline ends. The CDR3 contains 14 residues. CDR3 DNA sequence: TGTGCCAGCAGCTTAGTTAGCGGAACCGGTGAGCAGTTCTTC. It encodes CASSLVSGTGEQFF.

The chain employs TRBV7-2 and TRBJ2-2, with D possibly TRBD1 on 5 matching bases. The germline gives CDR1 SGHTA, CDR2 FQGNSA. Trimming took 2 bases from V and 7 from J, leaving 8 bases between them. This CDR3 is built from 13 residues. This chain's CDR3 is CASSLLGRGELFF. In DNA form, the CDR3 reads TGTGCCAGCAGCTTATTGGGGCGCGGGGAGCTGTTTTTT.

The chain is built from TRBV5-5 and TRBJ2-2; weak D call: TRBD2 (6 bases). V lost 3 bases, J lost 5 bases, and 14 bases lay in between. Looked up from germline, CDR1 is SGHKS and CDR2 is YYEKEE (reference sequence). The CDR3 runs to 15 residues. CDR3 amino acids: CASSSHGAGTGELFF. The DNA for the CDR3 is TGTGCCAGCAGCTCCCACGGGGCGGGGACCGGGGAGCTGTTTTTT. Full variable domain (remainder filled in from reference TRBV5-5 and TRBJ2-2): DAGVTQSPTHLIKTRGQQVTLRCSPISGHKSVSWYQQVLGQGPQFIFQYYEKEERGRGNFPDRFSARQFPNYSSELNVNALLLGDSALYLCASSSHGAGTGELFFGEGSRLTVL.

The CDR3 DNA sequence: TGTGCCAGCAGTTTATTGATCAGGGGGGGCCCAGATACGCAGTATTTT. Translation gives CASSLLIRGGPDTQYF. The chain links TRBV27 to TRBJ2-3, with D perhaps TRBD1 or TRBD2 (7 bases each). Trimming pared 1 base from V and 4 bases from J, leaving 15 bases between. The CDR3 is made up of 16 amino acids. In germline, CDR1 is MNHEY, CDR2 SMNVEV (reference sequence).